This TCR beta chain was retrieved from a study of identical twins. There are 13 residues in the CDR3. V lost 8 bases and J lost 5, with 13 bases in between. Germline CDR1 is MGHRA and CDR2 is YSYEKL. TCRdb ran MiXCR on the 5' RACE reads and lists one entry per CDR3 protein. The sample consists of approximately 350,000 distinct CDR3 sequences, approximately 13% of them appearing once. These records were also assigned to another study, of yellow fever vaccine responses in identical twins.

J is TRBJ2-1 and V is TRBV4-1; D unclear. Sample: CD8+ T cells sorted from blood. The TCR sequence derives from a young woman in good health. CDR3 amino acids: CASSPHRDNEQFF. DNA of the CDR3: TGCGCCAGCTCCCCCCATAGGGACAATGAGCAGTTCTTC.